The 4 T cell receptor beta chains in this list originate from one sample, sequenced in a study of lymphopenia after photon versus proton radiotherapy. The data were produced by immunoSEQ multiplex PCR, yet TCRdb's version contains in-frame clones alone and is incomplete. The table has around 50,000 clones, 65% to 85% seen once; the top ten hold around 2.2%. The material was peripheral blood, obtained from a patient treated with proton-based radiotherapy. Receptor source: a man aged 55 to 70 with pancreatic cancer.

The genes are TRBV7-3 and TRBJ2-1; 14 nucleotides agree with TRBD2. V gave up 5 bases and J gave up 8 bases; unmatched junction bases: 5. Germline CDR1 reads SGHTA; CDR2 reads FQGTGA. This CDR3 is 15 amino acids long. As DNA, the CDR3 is TGTGCCAGCAGCCCGGGACTAGCGGGAGTGGATGAGCAGTTCTTC. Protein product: CASSPGLAGVDEQFF.

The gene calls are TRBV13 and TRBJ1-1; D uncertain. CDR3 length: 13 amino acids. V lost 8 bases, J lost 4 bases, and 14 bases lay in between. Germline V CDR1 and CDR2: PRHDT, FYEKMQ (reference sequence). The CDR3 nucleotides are TGTGCCAGCGGTCGCCTACGGAGCACTGAAGCTTTCTTT. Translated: CASGRLRSTEAFF.

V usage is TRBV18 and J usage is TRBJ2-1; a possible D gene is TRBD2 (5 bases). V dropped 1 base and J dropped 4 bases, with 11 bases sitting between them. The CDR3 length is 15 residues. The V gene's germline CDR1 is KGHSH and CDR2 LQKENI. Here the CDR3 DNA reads TGTGCCAGCTCACCACAGCCGTCGGGGTACAATGAGCAGTTCTTC. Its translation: CASSPQPSGYNEQFF.

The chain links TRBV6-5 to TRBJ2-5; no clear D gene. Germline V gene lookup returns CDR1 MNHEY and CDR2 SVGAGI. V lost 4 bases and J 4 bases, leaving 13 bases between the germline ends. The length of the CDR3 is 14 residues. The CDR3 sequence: CASSLGRWSETQYF. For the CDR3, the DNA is TGTGCCAGCAGTTTGGGCAGATGGTCAGAGACCCAGTACTTC.